This T cell receptor (beta chain) was profiled in a study of shared clonotypes between healthy human individuals. On the study more broadly: A donor's plate count was three for CD4 naive and three for CD4 memory; CD8 naive had two and CD8 memory one. Findings of the study overall: Estimated clonotype richness was generally higher in naive than memory subsets. Inspection by rarefaction showed sorted-subset sequencing to be incomplete despite large depth.

Libraries were prepared by immunoSEQ multiplex PCR; TCRdb keeps only in-frame clonotypes and omits some of them. The data contain more than 2,000,000 clones, approximately 94% of them singletons. Trimming removed 5 bases from V and 6 bases from J, with 16 bases in between. The germline CDR1 and CDR2 sequences are SEHNR and FQNEAQ (reference sequence). The CDR3 spans 14 residues. Concerning this clone itself: Its antigen is currently unknown.

HIV-negative, healthy adults without recent acute infections or vaccinations were the donors. This sequence was found in a man between 18 and 29 years old in good health. Sample: naive CD4+ T cells sorted from blood. Stated subset: CD45RA+ positively selected. The chain links TRBV7-9 to TRBJ1-2; TRBD1 is a possible D gene (5 bases). This chain's CDR3 is CASSMTAGIDGYTF. The DNA of the CDR3 is TGTGCCAGCAGCATGACAGCGGGTATCGATGGCTACACCTTC.